The source of this TCR beta chain is a study of T cell changes during pregnancy in multiple sclerosis. TCRdb keeps only in-frame clones here, not all; method: immunoSEQ multiplex PCR. Among under 80,000 clones listed, roughly 92% were seen once. Germline V gives CDR1 ENHRY, CDR2 SYGVKD. Trimming cost V 0 bases and J 3 bases, with 12 bases left between them. The CDR3 extends over 16 amino acids. V is TRBV10-3 and J is TRBJ1-5; tentative D call: TRBD1 (5 bases). This receptor was obtained from a female donor in good health, enrolled as a control in a pregnancy study. The sequences come from peripheral blood, collected after pregnancy. CDR3 DNA sequence: TGTGCCATCAGTGAGTCGGGGGGGGTTATCAATCAGCCCCAGCATTTT. It yields the protein CAISESGGVINQPQHF.